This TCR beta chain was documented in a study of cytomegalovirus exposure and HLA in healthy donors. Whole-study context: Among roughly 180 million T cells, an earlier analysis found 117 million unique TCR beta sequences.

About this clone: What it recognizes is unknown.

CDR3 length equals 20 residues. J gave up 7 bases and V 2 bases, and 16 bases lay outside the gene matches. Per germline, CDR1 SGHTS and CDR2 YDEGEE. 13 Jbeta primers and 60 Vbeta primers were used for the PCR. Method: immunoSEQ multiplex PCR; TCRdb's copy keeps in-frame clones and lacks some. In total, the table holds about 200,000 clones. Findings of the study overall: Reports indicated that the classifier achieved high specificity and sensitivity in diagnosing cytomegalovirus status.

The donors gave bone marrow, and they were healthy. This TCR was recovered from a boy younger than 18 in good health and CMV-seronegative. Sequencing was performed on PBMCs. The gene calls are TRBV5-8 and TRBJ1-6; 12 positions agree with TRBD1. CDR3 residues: CASSFTLGTGGIRPNSPLHF. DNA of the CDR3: TGTGCCAGCAGCTTCACCTTGGGGACAGGGGGCATAAGGCCGAATTCACCCCTCCACTTT.